What follows are 9 T cell receptor beta chains derived from one specimen sequenced in a study of blood T cell repertoires in COVID-19. Produced via immunoSEQ multiplex PCR; TCRdb's table is partial and in-frame only. The sample lists roughly 48,000 clones, over 85% seen once, with 25% to 30% in the top ten. The specimen sequenced was peripheral blood. Receptors originate from a woman aged 80 or older with acute or convalescent COVID-19.

This chain uses TRBV5-1 with TRBJ2-3, with TRBD2 as a possible D gene (6 bases). Germline-derived CDR1 and CDR2 are SGHRS and YFSETQ. The CDR3 extends over 15 amino acids. Trimming stripped 2 bases from V and 5 bases from J, with 15 bases between. This CDR3 reads CASSFRLAALDTQYF. The CDR3 coding sequence is TGCGCCAGCAGCTTCCGGTTAGCGGCCCTAGATACGCAGTATTTT.

The V call is TRBV19, the J call TRBJ1-2; D call uncertain. Germline V gene sequence: CDR1 LNHDA, CDR2 SQIVND (reference sequence). CDR3 length: 14 amino acids. Trimming left V 5 bases short and J 8 bases short, with 18 bases between. CDR3 protein: CASSLYDLTRGYTF. In nucleotides, the CDR3 is TGTGCCAGTAGTCTCTACGACTTAACGAGAGGCTACACCTTC. The full variable domain, completed using reference TRBV19 and TRBJ1-2, is DGGITQSPKYLFRKEGQNVTLSCEQNLNHDAMYWYRQDPGQGLRLIYYSQIVNDFQKGDIAEGYSVSREKKESFPLTVTSAQKNPTAFYLCASSLYDLTRGYTFGSGTRLTVV.

This rearrangement joins TRBV19 to TRBJ1-6; D ambiguous. V was shortened by 2 bases and J by 6 bases, with 8 bases between the two germline ends. Germline CDR1 is LNHDA and CDR2 is SQIVND (reference sequence). This CDR3 is built from 14 residues. The CDR3 DNA follows: TGTGCCAGTAGTATAATCTCGGGTAATTCACCCCTCCACTTT. Translated, it gives CASSIISGNSPLHF.

The J gene is TRBJ2-5, the V gene TRBV6-5, with TRBD2 identical over 8 bases. V shed 6 bases, J shed 9 bases, and the junction held 9 bases outside the gene matches. Germline CDR1 and CDR2: MNHEY and SVGAGI. The CDR3 is 13 amino acids. The CDR3 DNA reads TGTGCCAGCAGGCCGCCCGGGGGGGAGGCCCAGTACTTC. It translates to CASRPPGGEAQYF.

The rearrangement uses TRBV12-3 or TRBV12-4 and TRBJ1-1, with a weak D call TRBD1 (6 bases). Trimming shortened V by 5 bases and J by 5 bases, and 12 bases separated the two germline ends. CDR3 size: 13 residues. The DNA of the CDR3 is TGTGCCAGCAGTACGGGACACCAGACTGAAGCTTTCTTT. Translated, it gives CASSTGHQTEAFF.

The chain has TRBV6-5 and TRBJ1-4; 8 positions agree with TRBD1. Germline loops: CDR1 MNHEY, CDR2 SVGAGI. V lost 0 bases to trimming and J lost 8 bases; unmatched junction nucleotides: 5. The CDR3 has 15 residues. The CDR3 protein is CASSYSSQGGEKLFF. The CDR3 DNA sequence: TGTGCCAGCAGTTACTCTTCACAGGGGGGGGAAAAACTGTTTTTT.

The chain carries TRBV3-1 (or the pseudogene TRBV3-2) and TRBJ1-3, with TRBD1 as a possible D gene (5 bases). CDR3 length: 18 residues. Trimming stripped 1 base from V and 0 bases from J, with 16 bases between. CDR1 and CDR2 from the germline V gene are LGHDT and YNNKEL (reference sequence). The CDR3 DNA reads TGTGCCAGCAGCCAAGGGATACAGGCGACCCGCTCTGGAAACACCATATATTTT. Its protein product is CASSQGIQATRSGNTIYF.

The rearrangement joins TRBV11-2 to TRBJ2-1, with TRBD2 matching 10 bases. Trimming cost V 5 bases and J 5 bases; bases outside gene matches: 9. This CDR3 spans 16 amino acids. CDR1 is SGHAT, CDR2 FQNNGV, per germline. CDR3 sequence: CASSPWKAGGNNEQFF. DNA for the CDR3: TGTGCCAGCAGCCCCTGGAAAGCGGGGGGGAACAATGAGCAGTTCTTC.

The chain has TRBV3-1 (or the pseudogene TRBV3-2) and TRBJ2-2; the match to TRBD1 covers 9 bases. Germline V lookup: CDR1 LGHDT, CDR2 YNNKEL (reference sequence). The CDR3 has 14 residues. V trimming: 1 base; J trimming: 6 bases; junction bases outside the gene matches: 0. The CDR3 DNA reads TGTGCCAGCAGCCAAGGGACAGGGGCCGGGGAGCTGTTTTTT. Its protein is CASSQGTGAGELFF.